This TCR beta chain was retrieved from a study of PD-1 blockade in classical Hodgkin lymphoma. Brentuximab vedotin exposure varied, and every patient relapsed after autologous stem cell transplantation. Germline V gene lookup returns CDR1 SGHAT and CDR2 FQNNGV. The CDR3 loop spans 14 amino acids. Deletions cut 8 bases from V and 2 bases from J, with 16 bases between. TCRdb's table, derived via immunoSEQ multiplex PCR, lists solely in-frame clones and lacks some. The sample includes about 110,000 clones, 70% to 90% seen only once; the top ten take about 20%. Source: peripheral blood mononuclear cells (PBMCs), taken before the second cycle of nivolumab. The clonotype originates from a human donor with classical Hodgkin lymphoma. This chain links TRBV11-2 with TRBJ2-7; D is ambiguous. The CDR3 loop is CASGRAMGTYEQYF. DNA of the CDR3: TGTGCCAGCGGCCGGGCGATGGGGACCTACGAGCAGTACTTC.